The 27 T cell receptor beta chains below were found in one sample sequenced in a study of early T cells in non-severe SARS-CoV-2 infection. One entry per CDR3 protein, called by TCRdb with MiXCR from the 5' RACE reads. The table includes 85,000 to 100,000 distinct CDR3 sequences, approximately 11% detected once. The sequencing input was whole blood. The receptors originated from an adult who was a healthcare worker with PCR-confirmed SARS-CoV-2 infection or an uninfected control (not recorded which).

This clonotype was seen many times. The V gene is TRBV25-1, the J gene TRBJ2-7; the D gene is possibly TRBD2 (6 bases). Germline lookup yields CDR1 MGHDK and CDR2 SYGVNS. The CDR3 extends over 14 amino acids. V was cut by 8 bases and J by 0 bases, with 14 bases left in between. The CDR3: CASGRAGLSYEQYF. CDR3 sequence (DNA): TGTGCCAGCGGTCGCGCGGGACTCTCCTACGAGCAGTACTTC.

The chain uses TRBV19 and TRBJ2-1; 8 bases agree with TRBD1. V was pared by 4 bases and J by 2 bases, with 7 bases of the junction left unmatched. CDR1 and CDR2 from the germline V gene are LNHDA and SQIVND (reference sequence). There are 16 residues in the CDR3. CDR3 region: CASSRTGTGPYNEQFF. The CDR3, as DNA: TGTGCCAGTAGTAGGACCGGGACAGGCCCCTACAATGAGCAGTTCTTC.

This chain connects TRBV29-1 to TRBJ1-2, with TRBD1 as a possible D gene (5 bases). V was clipped by 6 bases and J by 8 bases, with 13 bases between them. The CDR3 contains 11 residues. Germline loops: CDR1 SQVTM, CDR2 ANQGSEA. CDR3 amino acids: CSVEGIYGYTF. The CDR3 DNA reads TGCAGCGTCGAGGGGATTTACGGCTACACCTTC.

This clonotype was detected many times. The V call is TRBV29-1, the J call TRBJ2-5; D gene ambiguous. From germline, CDR1 is SQVTM and CDR2 ANQGSEA. This CDR3 contains 11 residues. The CDR3 loop is CSDRNVDTQYF. The CDR3 DNA reads TGCAGTGATCGCAACGTCGATACCCAGTACTTC. Complete variable domain (other parts from reference TRBV29-1 and TRBJ2-5): SAVISQKPSRDICQRGTSLTIQCQVDSQVTMMFWYRQQPGQSLTLIATANQGSEATYESGFVIDKFPISRPNLTFSTLTVSNMSPEDSSIYLCSDRNVDTQYFGPGTRLLVL.

This chain uses TRBV20-1 with TRBJ1-6, with 9 bases aligning to TRBD1. After removal of 2 bases from V and 6 bases from J, the junction contained 5 bases not matched to a gene. In germline, CDR1 is DFQATT, CDR2 SNEGSKA (reference sequence). The CDR3 runs 15 residues. The CDR3 coding sequence is TGCAGTGCTAGATTTTGGGACAGGGCTAATTCACCCCTCCACTTT. Translation: CSARFWDRANSPLHF.

There are a few counts of this clonotype. This chain connects TRBV28 to TRBJ2-7, with unresolved D. CDR1 and CDR2 from the germline V gene are MDHEN and SYDVKM. Trimming shortened V by 5 bases and J by 2 bases, and 7 bases separated the two germline ends. The CDR3 covers 12 residues. DNA for the CDR3: TGTGCCAGCAGTCCTTACACCTACGAGCAGTACTTC. It specifies CASSPYTYEQYF. Combining the CDR3 with reference TRBV28 and TRBJ2-7 gives the whole variable domain DVKVTQSSRYLVKRTGEKVFLECVQDMDHENMFWYRQDPGLGLRLIYFSYDVKMKEKGDIPEGYSVSREKKERFSLILESASTNQTSMYLCASSPYTYEQYFGPGTRLTVT.

The sample holds many counts of this clonotype. This sequence joins TRBV20-1 and TRBJ1-2; D uncertain. Trimming cost V 1 base and J 7 bases, with 13 bases left between them. The CDR3 length is 13 residues. The germline gives CDR1 DFQATT, CDR2 SNEGSKA (reference sequence). CDR3 sequence reads: CSARVAGRVGYTF. DNA for the CDR3: TGCAGTGCTAGAGTTGCCGGAAGGGTTGGCTACACCTTC.

In this sample, this clonotype turned up a few times. The chain couples TRBV20-1 to TRBJ1-5; maybe TRBD1 (6 bases). This CDR3 is built from 15 residues. The germline V and J ends were trimmed by 1 base and 1 base, with 11 bases remaining between them. Germline assignment: CDR1 DFQATT and CDR2 SNEGSKA (reference sequence). CDR3 nucleotide sequence: TGCAGTGCTAGAGTACGAGGGACAAGCAATCAGCCCCAGCATTTT. Translated, it gives CSARVRGTSNQPQHF.

The J gene is TRBJ2-1, the V gene TRBV30; 11 nucleotides line up with TRBD2. The CDR3 has 17 amino acids. The germline V gene has CDR1 GTSNPN and CDR2 SVGIG (reference sequence). J gave up 5 bases and V 0 bases, and 9 bases lay outside the gene matches. The CDR3 DNA reads as TGTGCCTGGAGTGTAATCTCTCCTAGCGGGGGGAACAATGAGCAGTTCTTC. Translated, it gives CAWSVISPSGGNNEQFF.

To note about this clonotype: Since a much larger clone is just one base distant, this may be a read error. The V gene is TRBV10-3, the J gene TRBJ2-5, with 10 bases fitting TRBD1. V shed 2 bases, J shed 9 bases, and the junction held 6 bases outside the gene matches. Germline values: CDR1 ENHRY, CDR2 SYGVKD. The length of the CDR3 is 14 residues. CDR3 amino acids: CAISEGTGVQSQYF. CDR3 DNA: TGTGCCATCAGTGAGGGGACAGGGGTACAGTCCCAGTACTTC.

This clonotype has just a few counts. This chain uses TRBV20-1 with TRBJ2-5; D is undetermined. Trimming took 1 base from V and 9 from J, leaving 12 bases between them. This CDR3 is built from 12 residues. The V gene's germline CDR1 is DFQATT and CDR2 SNEGSKA (reference sequence). The CDR3 here is CSARVSSWAQYF. CDR3 nucleotides: TGCAGTGCTAGAGTGTCCTCCTGGGCCCAGTACTTC.

The J gene is TRBJ1-6, the V gene TRBV12-5; D not certain. Trimming took 2 bases from V and 7 from J, leaving 9 bases between them. This CDR3 region has 14 residues. Germline CDR1 reads LGHNT; CDR2 reads FRNRAP. Here the CDR3 reads CASGLRDSNSPLHF. As DNA, the CDR3 is TGTGCTAGTGGTTTGCGGGATAGCAATTCACCCCTCCACTTT.

This clonotype was observed a handful of times. The junction departs from the called germline gene at one end, perhaps through a read error. This chain connects TRBV10-3 to TRBJ1-1; possible D gene TRBD1, 5 bases. Germline V gives CDR1 ENHRY, CDR2 SYGVKD. The CDR3 totals 12 residues. CDR3 protein: CAISEAGLHSTF. The CDR3 DNA reads as TGTGCCATCAGTGAGGCGGGACTGCACTCTACCTTT.

This clonotype occurred a few times. The rearrangement joins TRBV29-1 to TRBJ2-7; either TRBD1 or TRBD2 may fit D (5 bases each). V lost 6 bases to trimming and J lost 2 bases, with 20 bases between them. This CDR3 contains 15 residues. The germline V gene has CDR1 SQVTM and CDR2 ANQGSEA. The CDR3 spells CSVADPGTDAYEQYF. DNA of the CDR3: TGCAGCGTCGCAGACCCCGGGACGGACGCCTACGAGCAGTACTTC.

The rearrangement joins TRBV3-1 to TRBJ2-3; 7 bases are shared with TRBD1. V lost 1 base, J lost 3 bases, and 4 bases stayed unmatched. Germline assignment: CDR1 LGHDT and CDR2 YNNKEL (reference sequence). The CDR3 is made up of 15 amino acids. CDR3 sequence: CASSQAGDRTDTQYF. The CDR3 DNA follows: TGTGCCAGCAGCCAAGCCGGGGACAGAACAGATACGCAGTATTTT.

The CDR3: CSVLGQVNTEAFF. For the CDR3, the DNA is TGCAGCGTTCTCGGACAGGTGAACACTGAAGCTTTCTTT. The chain employs TRBV29-1 and TRBJ1-1, with 7 bases aligning to TRBD1. Trimming cost V 5 bases and J 0 bases; bases outside gene matches: 3. Germline CDR1 SQVTM, CDR2 ANQGSEA. This CDR3 comprises 13 residues.

This clonotype was recorded a few times. The chain is built from TRBV5-1 and TRBJ2-5, with 13 bases identical to TRBD2. This CDR3 comprises 15 residues. CDR1 and CDR2 from the germline V gene are SGHRS and YFSETQ. With V trimmed by 5 bases and J by 5 bases, 6 bases remained unmatched. In nucleotides, the CDR3 is TGCGCCAGCAGTCCTAGACTAGCGGGAGGCGAGACCCAGTACTTC. This sequence encodes CASSPRLAGGETQYF. Full variable domain (missing parts from reference TRBV5-1 and TRBJ2-5): KAGVTQTPRYLIKTRGQQVTLSCSPISGHRSVSWYQQTPGQGLQFLFEYFSETQRNKGNFPGRFSGRQFSNSRSEMNVSTLELGDSALYLCASSPRLAGGETQYFGPGTRLLVL.

A note on this clonotype: Being one base from a much bigger clone, this may be a read error. This chain links TRBV11-2 with TRBJ2-7; 8 nucleotides line up with TRBD2. The end of the DNA fits TRBJ2-1 better, so the J call may be wrong. This CDR3 spans 13 amino acids. Germline values: CDR1 SGHAT, CDR2 FQNNGV. CDR3 protein: CASSDGTRKEQFF. The DNA of the CDR3 is TGTGCCAGCAGCGACGGGACTAGAAAGGAGCAGTTCTTC.

This chain links TRBV3-1 with TRBJ1-5; TRBD1 might be the D (5 bases). The CDR3 is 16 amino acids. Trimming stripped 3 bases from V and 3 bases from J, with 15 bases between. Germline CDR1 is LGHDT and CDR2 is YNNKEL (reference sequence). Written as DNA, the CDR3 is TGTGCCAGCAGCCAGGGTTGGGGGGGATACAATCAGCCCCAGCATTTT. Amino acids: CASSQGWGGYNQPQHF.

A note on this clonotype: At one boundary the junction diverges from the germline segment, which might be a read error. This chain connects TRBV12-3 or TRBV12-4 to TRBJ2-5; no firm D call. The CDR3 is 11 residues long. The DNA of the CDR3 is TGTGCCAACAGTTTACAGGAGACCCAGTACTTC. Translation gives CANSLQETQYF.

V usage is TRBV6-6 and J usage is TRBJ2-5; TRBD1 is a possible D gene (6 bases). The CDR3 spans 15 residues. Germline CDR1 MNHNY, CDR2 SVGAGI (reference sequence). V lost 5 bases and J 5 bases, leaving 18 bases between the germline ends. CDR3 amino acids: CASSQGGSFGETQYF. The DNA of the CDR3 is TGTGCCAGCAGTCAAGGGGGTAGCTTTGGCGAGACCCAGTACTTC.

This chain connects TRBV4-1 to TRBJ2-7; TRBD1 aligns across 7 bases. V was clipped by 3 bases and J by 3 bases; unmatched bases: 8. Germline CDR1 reads MGHRA; CDR2 reads YSYEKL. The CDR3 consists of 15 residues. The CDR3 loop is CASSHTRDRFYEQYF. CDR3 in DNA: TGCGCCAGCAGCCATACTCGGGACAGATTCTACGAGCAGTACTTC.

This clonotype was seen at least ten times. The gene calls are TRBV3-1 and TRBJ1-1; tentative D call: TRBD1 (5 bases). The CDR3 covers 14 residues. The germline gives CDR1 LGHDT, CDR2 YNNKEL (reference sequence). The V gene lost 2 bases and the J gene lost 1 base, with 8 bases spanning the gap. The CDR3, as DNA: TGTGCCAGCAGCCAACCCGGACAGAACACTGAAGCTTTCTTT. It translates to CASSQPGQNTEAFF.

This rearrangement joins TRBV24-1 to TRBJ2-2, with D perhaps matching TRBD2 (5 bases). V lost 6 bases to trimming and J lost 3 bases, with 7 bases between them. In germline, CDR1 is KGHDR, CDR2 SFDVKD. The CDR3 totals 13 residues. In DNA, the CDR3 is TGTGCCACCAGTCCGGGATACACCGGGGAGCTGTTTTTT. This codes for CATSPGYTGELFF.

The table lists this clonotype with a few counts. In DNA form, the CDR3 reads TGCAGTGCACCACCCGGACAGGGGGCCATGGGGGAGCAGTACTTC. As protein: CSAPPGQGAMGEQYF. This rearrangement joins TRBV20-1 to TRBJ2-7; 11 nucleotides line up with TRBD1. Trimming at V came to 6 bases and at J to 7 bases, leaving 14 bases not matched to a gene. Germline lookup yields CDR1 DFQATT and CDR2 SNEGSKA (reference sequence). The CDR3 sequence is 15 residues long.

The chain carries TRBV20-1 and TRBJ2-3; 9 bases map to TRBD2. The CDR3 extends over 16 amino acids. The germline V gene has CDR1 DFQATT and CDR2 SNEGSKA (reference sequence). After removal of 0 bases from V and 1 base from J, the junction contained 5 bases not matched to a gene. CDR3 loop: CSARDVAGVRTDTQYF. The CDR3 nucleotides are TGCAGTGCTAGAGATGTAGCGGGAGTGCGCACAGATACGCAGTATTTT.

As to this clonotype: Possible read error: a much larger clone is one base away. As the CDR3 is not closed by the conserved phenylalanine or tryptophan, this likely results from a read error. The chain carries TRBV20-1 and TRBJ1-3; TRBD1 aligns across 8 bases. This CDR3 region has 14 residues. Germline values: CDR1 DFQATT, CDR2 SNEGSKA (reference sequence). V lost 4 bases to trimming and J lost 2 bases; unmatched junction nucleotides: 4. The CDR3 DNA is TGCAGTGCTACCCCGGACAGGGCTGGAAACACCATATATCTT. Residues: CSATPDRAGNTIYL.